What follows are 14 T cell receptor beta chains derived from one specimen sequenced in a study of blood T cell repertoires in COVID-19. The table came from immunoSEQ multiplex PCR; TCRdb's copy has only in-frame clones and leaves some out. The table records around 100,000 clones, over 75% of them present only once. Input material: peripheral blood. The receptors originated from a man aged 45-65 years with acute or convalescent COVID-19.

The chain is built from TRBV10-3 and TRBJ2-2, with 10 bases matching TRBD2. Germline V gene lookup returns CDR1 ENHRY and CDR2 SYGVKD. CDR3 length equals 17 residues. V lost 2 bases, J lost 1 base, and 4 bases stayed unmatched. As DNA, the CDR3 is TGTGCCATCAGTGAGCGGACTAGCGGAAAGAACACCGGGGAGCTGTTTTTT. Translating gives CAISERTSGKNTGELFF.

The CDR3 sequence: CASSLGVRETQYF. Here the CDR3 DNA reads TGCGCCAGCAGCTTGGGGGTGCGGGAGACCCAGTACTTC. J is TRBJ2-5 and V is TRBV5-1; D is unclear. Germline V gene lookup returns CDR1 SGHRS and CDR2 YFSETQ. The CDR3 length is 13 residues. V shed 0 bases and J shed 5 bases, with 8 bases lying between them.

This clone came up once. CDR3 DNA sequence: TGTGCCAGCAGTTTGGGAGGGGGGACAGGGGGGCCCGGAAACACCATATATTTT. Residues: CASSLGGGTGGPGNTIYF. J is TRBJ1-3 and V is TRBV27; 11 bases agree with TRBD1. This CDR3 is built from 18 residues. The trim removed 3 bases at V and 4 bases at J, leaving 11 bases unmatched. The germline V gene has CDR1 MNHEY and CDR2 SMNVEV (reference sequence).

The chain recombines TRBV11-3 with TRBJ2-2; TRBD2 matches at 13 bases. Germline V gene data show CDR1 as SGHNT and CDR2 as YENEEA. This CDR3 comprises 17 residues. Trimming at V came to 5 bases and at J to 0 bases, leaving 3 bases not matched to a gene. DNA for the CDR3: TGTGCCAGCAGCGTAGGACTAGCGGGAGCGAACACCGGGGAGCTGTTTTTT. It translates to CASSVGLAGANTGELFF.

This CDR3 reads CASSLRGLGFDGYTF. The CDR3 bases are TGTGCCAGCAGCTTACGGGGATTAGGATTCGATGGCTACACCTTC. The rearrangement links TRBV11-2 to TRBJ1-2; D remains unclear. V lost 2 bases to trimming and J lost 6 bases, with 16 bases between them. The CDR3 covers 15 residues. Germline V gene data show CDR1 as SGHAT and CDR2 as FQNNGV. The variable domain in full, completed from reference TRBV11-2 and TRBJ1-2, reads EAGVAQSPRYKIIEKRQSVAFWCNPISGHATLYWYQQILGQGPKLLIQFQNNGVVDDSQLPKDRFSAERLKGVDSTLKIQPAKLEDSAVYLCASSLRGLGFDGYTFGSGTRLTVV.

The CDR3 DNA reads TGTGCCAGCAGCGCCCGATCCGGGGTACTGAGCTCTGGAAACACCATATATTTT. This sequence encodes CASSARSGVLSSGNTIYF. The chain joins TRBV9 to TRBJ1-3; D is unclear. V gave up 3 bases and J gave up 0 bases, with 19 bases separating them. This CDR3 spans 18 amino acids. Per the germline V gene, CDR1 is SGDLS and CDR2 is YYNGEE. Using reference TRBV9 and TRBJ1-3 for the parts outside the CDR3, the full variable domain is DSGVTQTPKHLITATGQRVTLRCSPRSGDLSVYWYQQSLDQGLQFLIQYYNGEERAKGNILERFSAQQFPDLHSELNLSSLELGDSALYFCASSARSGVLSSGNTIYFGEGSWLTVV.

The rearrangement uses TRBV5-1 and TRBJ2-2; D gene unclear. The CDR3 contains 13 residues. Trimming took off 4 bases at V and 0 bases at J, with 4 bases between the two ends. Germline loops: CDR1 SGHRS, CDR2 YFSETQ. CDR3 loop: CASSAPNTGELFF. In DNA, the CDR3 is TGCGCCAGCAGCGCGCCGAACACCGGGGAGCTGTTTTTT. Full variable domain (rest looked up from reference TRBV5-1 and TRBJ2-2): KAGVTQTPRYLIKTRGQQVTLSCSPISGHRSVSWYQQTPGQGLQFLFEYFSETQRNKGNFPGRFSGRQFSNSRSEMNVSTLELGDSALYLCASSAPNTGELFFGEGSRLTVL.

This chain links TRBV25-1 with TRBJ1-2; 8 bases align to TRBD1. Germline V gene lookup returns CDR1 MGHDK and CDR2 SYGVNS. The CDR3 loop spans 15 amino acids. J lost 2 bases, V lost 6 bases, and 8 bases had no gene match. CDR3 residues: CASRGPGGENYGYTF. CDR3 in DNA: TGTGCCAGCAGGGGACCAGGGGGCGAGAACTATGGCTACACCTTC.

The J gene is TRBJ2-7, the V gene TRBV4-3; 8 bases are shared with TRBD2. V lost 1 base to trimming and J lost 4 bases; unmatched junction nucleotides: 6. Per the germline V gene, CDR1 is LGHNA and CDR2 is YSLEER. The CDR3 loop spans 15 amino acids. The CDR3 here is CASSQVGRGGYEQYF. In DNA, the CDR3 is TGCGCCAGCAGCCAAGTAGGTCGCGGGGGGTACGAGCAGTACTTC.

This clone was counted only a few times. The V call is TRBV5-1, the J call TRBJ2-5, with D maybe TRBD1 (6 bases). CDR3 length: 13 amino acids. Trimming took 0 bases from V and 5 from J, leaving 8 bases between them. Germline V CDR1 and CDR2: SGHRS, YFSETQ. The CDR3 DNA reads as TGCGCCAGCAGCTTGGGGGGGCATGAGACCCAGTACTTC. Encoded protein: CASSLGGHETQYF. Looking up the rest from reference TRBV5-1 and TRBJ2-5 gives the full variable domain: KAGVTQTPRYLIKTRGQQVTLSCSPISGHRSVSWYQQTPGQGLQFLFEYFSETQRNKGNFPGRFSGRQFSNSRSEMNVSTLELGDSALYLCASSLGGHETQYFGPGTRLLVL.

The chain combines TRBV19 with TRBJ1-1; D is uncertain. Germline CDR1 is LNHDA and CDR2 is SQIVND (reference sequence). Trimming left V 1 base short and J 2 bases short, with 5 bases between. The CDR3 length is 13 residues. CDR3 protein: CASSIVRNTEAFF. In DNA, the CDR3 is TGTGCCAGTAGTATAGTGCGAAACACTGAAGCTTTCTTT.

In nucleotides, the CDR3 is TGTGCCAGCAGCCAAGATACTGCCAATCAGCCCCAGCATTTT. It yields the protein CASSQDTANQPQHF. The gene calls are TRBV3-1 (or the pseudogene TRBV3-2) and TRBJ1-5; D is undetermined. Germline V gene sequence: CDR1 LGHDT, CDR2 YNNKEL (reference sequence). The CDR3 contains 14 residues. The V end was cut by 0 bases, the J end by 3 bases, with 6 bases between.

The rearrangement joins TRBV11-3 to TRBJ1-3, with D perhaps matching TRBD1 (5 bases). CDR1 is SGHNT, CDR2 YENEEA, per germline. This CDR3 spans 15 amino acids. The ends were cut back, 7 bases at V and 2 bases at J, with 15 bases in the middle. This CDR3 reads CASTPYRNTGNTIYF. Written as DNA, the CDR3 is TGTGCCAGCACGCCTTACAGGAATACTGGAAACACCATATATTTT.

V is TRBV7-9 and J is TRBJ1-1, with 8 bases fitting TRBD1. From germline, CDR1 is SEHNR and CDR2 FQNEAQ (reference sequence). The CDR3 is 15 amino acids. The ends lost 1 base at V and 0 bases at J; junction bases unmatched: 1. The CDR3 reads CASSLGTGLNTEAFF. The DNA of the CDR3 is TGTGCCAGCAGCTTAGGGACAGGGTTGAACACTGAAGCTTTCTTT.